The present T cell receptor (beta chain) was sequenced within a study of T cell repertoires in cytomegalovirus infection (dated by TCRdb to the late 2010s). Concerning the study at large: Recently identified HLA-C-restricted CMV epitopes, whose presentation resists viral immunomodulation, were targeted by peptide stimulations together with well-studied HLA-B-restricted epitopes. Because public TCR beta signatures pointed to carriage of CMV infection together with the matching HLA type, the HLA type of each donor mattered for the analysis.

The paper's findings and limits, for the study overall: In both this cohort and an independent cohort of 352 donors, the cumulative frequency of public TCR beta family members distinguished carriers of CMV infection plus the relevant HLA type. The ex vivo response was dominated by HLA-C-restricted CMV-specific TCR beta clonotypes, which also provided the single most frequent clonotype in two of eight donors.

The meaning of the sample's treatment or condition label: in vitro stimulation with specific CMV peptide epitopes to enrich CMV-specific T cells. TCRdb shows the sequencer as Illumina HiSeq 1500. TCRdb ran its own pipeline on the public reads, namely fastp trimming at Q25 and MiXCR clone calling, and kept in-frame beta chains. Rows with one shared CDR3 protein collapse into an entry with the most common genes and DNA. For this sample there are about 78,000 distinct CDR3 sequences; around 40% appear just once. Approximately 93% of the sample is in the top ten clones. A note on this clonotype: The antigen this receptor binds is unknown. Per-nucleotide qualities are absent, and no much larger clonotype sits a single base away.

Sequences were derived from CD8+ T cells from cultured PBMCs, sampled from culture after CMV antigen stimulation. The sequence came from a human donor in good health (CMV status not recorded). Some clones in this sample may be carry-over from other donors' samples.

The CDR3 reads CASSLNWAGGPSYNEQFF. The nucleotide sequence is given as TGTGCCAGCAGCTTAAACTGGGCGGGGGGGCCCTCCTACAATGAGCAGTTCTTC. The chain is encoded by TRBV7-8 joined to TRBJ2-1; the central 9 bases match TRBD2. Measured from the cysteine to the phenylalanine, the CDR3 is 18 residues long. Kept here is only the CDR3 DNA, which spans 54 bases and is read in frame from base 1. CDR1 and CDR2 are read off the germline V gene as SGHVS and FQNEAQ. V trim: 2 bases; J trim: 0 bases; unmatched bases: 8.